This TCR beta chain was identified during a study of blood T cell repertoires in COVID-19. Study overall: Researchers got acute and convalescent COVID-19 samples from the United States, Italy and Spain. T cells, B-cell-depleted T cells, or PBMCs provided the cDNA or gDNA that served as material.

The CDR3 contains 17 residues. V shed 3 bases and J 9 bases; nucleotides not matched to a gene: 17. Germline V gives CDR1 LGHDT, CDR2 YNNKEL (reference sequence). Per the original data handling: Scientists estimated how many nucleated cells there were by amplifying reference gene primers. The method was immunoSEQ multiplex PCR; TCRdb's version includes in-frame clones alone and lacks a portion of them. D and trimming were read from the DNA, whereas the V and J calls and clone size are those reported in that table. The table shows tens of thousands of clones, with about 89% occurring only once. The rearrangement joins TRBV3-1 (or the pseudogene TRBV3-2) to TRBJ2-3; 8 positions agree with TRBD2. Sequences were obtained from peripheral blood. The sequence derives from a man in his 70s with active COVID-19. CDR3 sequence reads: CASSQSPAPRGGITQYF. CDR3 nucleotide sequence: TGTGCCAGCAGCCAGTCTCCGGCGCCCCGGGGGGGGATCACGCAGTATTTT.